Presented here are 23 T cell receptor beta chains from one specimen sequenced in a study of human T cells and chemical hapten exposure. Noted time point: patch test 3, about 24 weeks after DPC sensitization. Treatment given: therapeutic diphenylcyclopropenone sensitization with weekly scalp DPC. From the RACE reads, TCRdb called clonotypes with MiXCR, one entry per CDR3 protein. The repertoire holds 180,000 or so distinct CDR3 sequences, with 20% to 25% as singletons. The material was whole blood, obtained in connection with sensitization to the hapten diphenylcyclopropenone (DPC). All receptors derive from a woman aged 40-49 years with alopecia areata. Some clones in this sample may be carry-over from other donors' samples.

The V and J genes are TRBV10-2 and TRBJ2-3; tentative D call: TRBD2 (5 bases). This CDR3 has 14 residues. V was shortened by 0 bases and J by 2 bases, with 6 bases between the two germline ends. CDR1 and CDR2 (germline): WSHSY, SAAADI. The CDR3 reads CASSESAATDTQYF. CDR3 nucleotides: TGCGCCAGCAGTGAGTCAGCGGCCACAGATACGCAGTATTTT.

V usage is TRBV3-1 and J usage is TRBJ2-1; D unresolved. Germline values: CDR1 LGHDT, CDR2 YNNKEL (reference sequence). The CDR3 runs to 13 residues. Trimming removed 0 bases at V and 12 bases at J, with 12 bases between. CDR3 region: CASSQDLGSWQFF. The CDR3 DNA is TGTGCCAGCAGCCAAGATCTAGGATCGTGGCAGTTCTTC.

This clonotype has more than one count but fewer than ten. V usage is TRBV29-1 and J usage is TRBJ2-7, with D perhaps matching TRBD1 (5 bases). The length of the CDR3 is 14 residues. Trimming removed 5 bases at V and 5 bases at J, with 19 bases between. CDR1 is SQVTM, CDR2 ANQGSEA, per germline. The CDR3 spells CSVTFTGPYDEQYF. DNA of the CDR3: TGCAGCGTTACCTTCACAGGACCCTACGACGAGCAGTACTTC.

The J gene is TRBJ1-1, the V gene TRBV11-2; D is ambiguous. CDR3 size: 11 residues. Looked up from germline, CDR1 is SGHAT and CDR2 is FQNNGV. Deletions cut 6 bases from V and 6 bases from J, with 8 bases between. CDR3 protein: CASSLPAEAFF. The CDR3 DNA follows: TGTGCCAGCAGTCTCCCGGCTGAAGCTTTCTTT.

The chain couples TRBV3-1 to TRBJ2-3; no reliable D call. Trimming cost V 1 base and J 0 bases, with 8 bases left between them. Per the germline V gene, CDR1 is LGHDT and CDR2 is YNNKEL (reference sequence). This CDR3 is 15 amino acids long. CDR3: CASSQGQPSTDTQYF. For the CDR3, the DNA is TGTGCCAGCAGCCAAGGTCAGCCAAGCACAGATACGCAGTATTTT.

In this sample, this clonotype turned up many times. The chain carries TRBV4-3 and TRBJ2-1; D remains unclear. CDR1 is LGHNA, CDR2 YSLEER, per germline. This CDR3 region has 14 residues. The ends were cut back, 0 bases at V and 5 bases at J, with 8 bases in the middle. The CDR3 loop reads CASSQDLANNEQFF. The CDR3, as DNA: TGCGCCAGCAGCCAAGATCTTGCGAACAATGAGCAGTTCTTC.

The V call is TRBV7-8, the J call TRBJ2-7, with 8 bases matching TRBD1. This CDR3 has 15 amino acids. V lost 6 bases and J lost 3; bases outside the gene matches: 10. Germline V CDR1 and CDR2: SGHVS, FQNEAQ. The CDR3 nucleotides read TGTGCCAGCAGTCCTCGACAGGGGACCATCTACGAGCAGTACTTC. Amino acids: CASSPRQGTIYEQYF.

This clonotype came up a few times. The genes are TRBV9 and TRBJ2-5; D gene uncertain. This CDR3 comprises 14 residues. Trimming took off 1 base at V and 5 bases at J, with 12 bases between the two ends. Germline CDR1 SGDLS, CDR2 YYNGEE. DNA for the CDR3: TGTGCCAGCAGCGTAAATCCATTAGGGGAGACCCAGTACTTC. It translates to CASSVNPLGETQYF.

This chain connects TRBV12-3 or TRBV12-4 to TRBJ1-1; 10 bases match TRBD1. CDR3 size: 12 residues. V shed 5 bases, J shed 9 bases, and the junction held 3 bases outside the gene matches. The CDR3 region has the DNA TGTGCCAGCAGTGACAGGGGGCATAAAGCTTTCTTT. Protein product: CASSDRGHKAFF.

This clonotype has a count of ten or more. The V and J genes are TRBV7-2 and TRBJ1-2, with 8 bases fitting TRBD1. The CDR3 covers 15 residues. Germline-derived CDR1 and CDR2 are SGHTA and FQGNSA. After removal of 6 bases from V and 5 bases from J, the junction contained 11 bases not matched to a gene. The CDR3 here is CASRPGGRTGYGYTF. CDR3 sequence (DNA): TGTGCCAGCAGACCGGGGGGGCGGACAGGGTATGGCTACACCTTC.

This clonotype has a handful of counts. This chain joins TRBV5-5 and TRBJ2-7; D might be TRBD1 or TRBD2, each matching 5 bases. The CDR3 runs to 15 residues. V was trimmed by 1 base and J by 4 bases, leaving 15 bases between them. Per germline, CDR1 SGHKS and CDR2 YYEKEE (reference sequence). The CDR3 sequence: CASSLFGGSTYEQYF. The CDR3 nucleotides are TGTGCCAGCAGCTTGTTTGGGGGTTCGACATACGAGCAGTACTTC.

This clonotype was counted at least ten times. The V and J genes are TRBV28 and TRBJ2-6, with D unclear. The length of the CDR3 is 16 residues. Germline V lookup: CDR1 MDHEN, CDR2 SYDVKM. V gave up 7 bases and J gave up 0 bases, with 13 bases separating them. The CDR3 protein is CASIAAPGSGANVLTF. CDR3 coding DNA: TGTGCCAGCATCGCCGCTCCGGGCTCTGGGGCCAACGTCCTGACTTTC.

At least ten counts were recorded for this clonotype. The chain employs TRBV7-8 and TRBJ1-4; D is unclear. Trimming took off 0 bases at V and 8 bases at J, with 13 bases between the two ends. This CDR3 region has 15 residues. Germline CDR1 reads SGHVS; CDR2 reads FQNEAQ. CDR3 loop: CASSLAAGQGEKLFF. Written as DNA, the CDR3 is TGTGCCAGCAGCTTAGCGGCAGGCCAAGGGGAAAAACTGTTTTTT.

CDR3 protein: CASSLGSSGKAGELFF. CDR3 nucleotide sequence: TGTGCCAGCAGCTTAGGTTCTAGCGGGAAAGCCGGGGAGCTGTTTTTT. The chain uses TRBV7-2 and TRBJ2-2, with 9 bases aligning to TRBD2. This CDR3 spans 16 amino acids. Germline V gene data show CDR1 as SGHTA and CDR2 as FQGNSA. The trim removed 1 base at V and 6 bases at J, leaving 6 bases unmatched.

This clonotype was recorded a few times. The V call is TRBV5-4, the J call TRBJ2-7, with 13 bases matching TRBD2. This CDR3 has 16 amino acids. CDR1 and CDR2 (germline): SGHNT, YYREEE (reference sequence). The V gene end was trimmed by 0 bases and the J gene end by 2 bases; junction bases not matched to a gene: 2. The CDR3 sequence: CASSLGGTSGAYEQYF. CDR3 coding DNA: TGTGCCAGCAGCTTGGGGGGGACTAGCGGGGCCTACGAGCAGTACTTC.

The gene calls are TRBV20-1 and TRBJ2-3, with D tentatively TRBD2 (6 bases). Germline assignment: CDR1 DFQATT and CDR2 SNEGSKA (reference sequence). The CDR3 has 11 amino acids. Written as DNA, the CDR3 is TGCAGCCAGGCTAGCGCAGATACGCAGTATTTT. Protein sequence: CSQASADTQYF.

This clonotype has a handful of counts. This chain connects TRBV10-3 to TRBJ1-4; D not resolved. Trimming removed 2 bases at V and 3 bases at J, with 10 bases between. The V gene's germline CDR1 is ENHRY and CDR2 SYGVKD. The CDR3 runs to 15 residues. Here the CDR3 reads CAISEDKSANEKLFF. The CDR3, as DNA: TGTGCCATCAGTGAGGACAAGTCGGCTAATGAAAAACTGTTTTTT.

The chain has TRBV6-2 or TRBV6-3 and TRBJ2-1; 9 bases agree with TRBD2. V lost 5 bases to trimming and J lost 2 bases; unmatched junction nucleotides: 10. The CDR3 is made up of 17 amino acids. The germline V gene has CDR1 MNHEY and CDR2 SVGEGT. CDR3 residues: CASSLSPSGRTYNEQFF. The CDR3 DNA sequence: TGTGCCAGCAGTCTCTCACCCAGCGGGAGGACCTACAATGAGCAGTTCTTC.

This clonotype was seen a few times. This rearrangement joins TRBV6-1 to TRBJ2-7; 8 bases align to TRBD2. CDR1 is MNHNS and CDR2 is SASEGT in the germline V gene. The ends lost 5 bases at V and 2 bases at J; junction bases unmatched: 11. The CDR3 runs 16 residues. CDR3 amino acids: CASSLRREVYPYEQYF. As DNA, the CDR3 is TGTGCCAGCAGTCTTCGGCGGGAGGTTTATCCCTACGAGCAGTACTTC.

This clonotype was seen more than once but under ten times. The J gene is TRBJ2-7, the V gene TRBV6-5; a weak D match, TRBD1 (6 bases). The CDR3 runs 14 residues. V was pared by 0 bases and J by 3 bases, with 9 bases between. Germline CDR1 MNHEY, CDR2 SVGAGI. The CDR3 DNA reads TGTGCCAGCAGTTACTCGGCCAGGGGCTACGAGCAGTACTTC. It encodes CASSYSARGYEQYF.

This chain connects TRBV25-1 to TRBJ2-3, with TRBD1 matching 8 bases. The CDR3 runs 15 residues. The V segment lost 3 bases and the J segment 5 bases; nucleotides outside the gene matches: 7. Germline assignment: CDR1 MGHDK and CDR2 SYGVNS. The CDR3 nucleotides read TGTGCCAGCAGTGATCAGGGGGCTTGGGGAGATACGCAGTATTTT. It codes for CASSDQGAWGDTQYF.

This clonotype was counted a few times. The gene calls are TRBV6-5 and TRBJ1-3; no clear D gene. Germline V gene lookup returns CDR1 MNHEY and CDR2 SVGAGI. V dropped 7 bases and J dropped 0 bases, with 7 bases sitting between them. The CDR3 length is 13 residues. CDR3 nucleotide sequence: TGTGCCAGCACATCTCGCTCTGGAAACACCATATATTTT. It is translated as CASTSRSGNTIYF.

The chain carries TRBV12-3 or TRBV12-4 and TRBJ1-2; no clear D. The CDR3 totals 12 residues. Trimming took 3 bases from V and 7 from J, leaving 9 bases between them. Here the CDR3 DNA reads TGTGCCAGCAGTTTCGCCACCCTTGGCTACACCTTC. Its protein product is CASSFATLGYTF.